This T cell receptor (beta chain) comes out of a study of T-cell memory formation after mild COVID-19. Study information: Clustering of TCRs was largely donor specific.

TCRdb ran MiXCR on the 5' RACE reads and lists one entry per CDR3 protein. The sample holds about 200,000 distinct CDR3 sequences, 9.5% to 10% seen once. Study-wide results and caveats: Some SARS-CoV-2-responding clones were already detected in memory before infection. CD8+ contracting clones occupied EMRA, while CD4+ ones occupied mainly CM and EM. Contracting clones from day 15 to 85 showed balanced CD4/CD8; later expanders favored CD4+.

The table lists this clonotype with a few counts. What it binds is unknown. This CDR3 contains 16 residues. Trimming took off 6 bases at V and 0 bases at J, with 12 bases between the two ends. The germline CDR1 and CDR2 sequences are SGHVS and FQNEAQ. The V and J genes are TRBV7-8 and TRBJ1-6, with D maybe TRBD1 (6 bases). This clonotype was sampled from a man aged 18 to 30 who had mild COVID-19 (a few samples of this study predate the infection). Cell type and time point are not known. Sequenced input: PBMCs or a T cell subset sorted from them (not recorded which). The CDR3 nucleotides are TGTGCCAGCAGTTACAGGGAGAGCTCCTATAATTCACCCCTCCACTTT. Protein: CASSYRESSYNSPLHF.